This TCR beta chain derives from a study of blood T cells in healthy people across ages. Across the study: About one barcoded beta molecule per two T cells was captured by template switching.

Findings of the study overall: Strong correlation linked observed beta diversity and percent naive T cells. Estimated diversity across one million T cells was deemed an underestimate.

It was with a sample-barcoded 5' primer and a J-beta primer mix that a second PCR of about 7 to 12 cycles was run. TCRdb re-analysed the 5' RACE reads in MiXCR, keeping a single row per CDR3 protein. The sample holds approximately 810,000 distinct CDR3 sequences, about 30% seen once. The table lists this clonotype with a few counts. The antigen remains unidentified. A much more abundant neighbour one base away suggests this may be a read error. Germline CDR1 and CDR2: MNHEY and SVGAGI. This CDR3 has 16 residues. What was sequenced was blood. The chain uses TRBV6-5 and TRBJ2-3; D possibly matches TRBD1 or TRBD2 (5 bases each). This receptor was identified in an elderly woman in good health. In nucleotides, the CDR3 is TGTGCCAGCAGTTACTCTGGGGGAAAAGGAACAGATACGCGGTATTTT. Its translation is CASSYSGGKGTDTRYF.